This T cell receptor (beta chain) was sequenced for a study of blood T cell repertoires in COVID-19. Study information: COVID-19 samples from acute and convalescent phases originated in the United States, Italy and Spain. PBMCs, B-cell-depleted T cells, or T cells provided the cDNA or gDNA that made up the material.

Original methodology: Amplified reference gene primers provided the basis for estimating nucleated cell counts. Produced via immunoSEQ multiplex PCR; TCRdb's table is partial and in-frame only. Clone size and the V and J calls come from that table; the DNA yielded D and trimming. Of about 15,000 clones in the sample, roughly 88% are singletons; the top ten hold about a third. The CDR3 is 12 amino acids. Germline values: CDR1 MDHEN, CDR2 SYDVKM. The V and J ends lost 6 bases and 2 bases respectively, with 7 bases between them. The sequenced sample was peripheral blood. V is TRBV28 and J is TRBJ2-5; D is unresolved. This sequence originates from a man aged 65 to 85 in a cohort sampled during active COVID-19. The CDR3 DNA sequence: TGTGCCAGCAGCAGAAGTCAAGAGACCCAGTACTTC. It encodes CASSRSQETQYF. The full variable domain, with the rest looked up from reference TRBV28 and TRBJ2-5, is DVKVTQSSRYLVKRTGEKVFLECVQDMDHENMFWYRQDPGLGLRLIYFSYDVKMKEKGDIPEGYSVSREKKERFSLILESASTNQTSMYLCASSRSQETQYFGPGTRLLVL.